These T cell receptor beta chains were read from a single sample in a study of shared clonotypes between healthy human individuals. Repertoires were generated with immunoSEQ multiplex PCR, while TCRdb's copy carries only in-frame clones and drops some. This repertoire shows roughly 2.6 million clones, over 85% found once; its top ten account for around 0.14%. The sample consisted of naive CD4+ T cells sorted from blood. These receptors were obtained from a man in his late teens or twenties in good health. Each CDR3 is given with its conserved first and last residue. The D gene is left open where the match is weak. Size is omitted from some rows. Given values are once, few, many or a class for expanded clones.

clone size	V gene	D gene	J gene	CDR3 protein	CDR3 DNA
.	TRBV6-1	TRBD2	TRBJ2-1	CAGWSGDSYNEQFF	TGTGCCGGATGGAGCGGGGACTCCTACAATGAGCAGTTCTTC
.	TRBV7-7	TRBD1	TRBJ2-1	CASSQDRGNEQFF	TGTGCTAGCAGCCAGGACAGGGGCAATGAGCAGTTCTTC
.	TRBV5-6	TRBD1	TRBJ1-5	CASSPGTGGYSNQPQHF	TGTGCCAGCAGCCCCGGGACAGGGGGATATAGCAATCAGCCCCAGCATTTT
.	TRBV19	.	TRBJ2-2	CASTKADRNTGELFF	TGTGCCAGTACCAAAGCCGACAGGAACACCGGGGAGCTGTTTTTT
.	TRBV5-4	.	TRBJ1-4	CASTLSGGRGELFF	TGTGCCAGCACCCTATCAGGAGGCAGGGGAGAACTGTTTTTT
.	TRBV10-3	TRBD1	TRBJ2-2	CAISLRTGLNTGELFF	TGTGCCATCAGCTTAAGGACAGGGCTAAACACCGGGGAGCTGTTTTTT
.	TRBV2	.	TRBJ2-1	CASKVNEQFF	TGTGCCAGCAAAGTCAATGAGCAGTTCTTC
.	TRBV28	TRBD2	TRBJ2-7	CASSLRGTSATYEQYF	TGTGCCAGCAGTTTACGAGGGACTAGCGCTACCTACGAGCAGTACTTC
.	TRBV9	.	TRBJ1-5	CASSVGPNSNQPQHF	TGTGCCAGCAGCGTAGGGCCGAATAGCAATCAGCCCCAGCATTTT
.	TRBV6-1	.	TRBJ2-1	CASSGTQGNEQFF	TGTGCCAGCAGTGGAACCCAGGGGAATGAGCAGTTCTTC
once	TRBV7-2	TRBD1	TRBJ2-1	CASSLGTGLYNEQFF	TGTGCCAGCAGCCTCGGGACAGGGCTCTACAATGAGCAGTTCTTC
.	TRBV9	TRBD2	TRBJ2-1	CASSVTSGSTAYNEQFF	TGTGCCAGCAGCGTAACTAGCGGGAGTACGGCCTACAATGAGCAGTTCTTC
once	TRBV11-2	TRBD2	TRBJ2-5	CASSLRMKTSGAVQETQYF	TGTGCCAGCAGCTTGAGGATGAAAACTAGCGGGGCTGTCCAAGAGACCCAGTACTTC
.	TRBV29-1	.	TRBJ1-1	CSVSYAVGGTEAFF	TGCAGCGTTAGTTACGCAGTGGGAGGGACTGAAGCTTTCTTT
.	TRBV7-9	.	TRBJ1-1	CASSLTGNTEAFF	TGTGCCAGCAGCCTGACAGGGAACACTGAAGCTTTCTTT
few	TRBV6-1	.	TRBJ1-4	CASSVVRQATNEKLFF	TGTGCCAGCAGTGTAGTAAGACAGGCGACTAATGAAAAACTGTTTTTT
.	TRBV5-1	.	TRBJ2-1	CASSPPQRPNEQFF	TGCGCCAGCAGCCCCCCACAGCGACCCAATGAGCAGTTCTTC
.	TRBV7-9	TRBD2	TRBJ2-1	CASSKTSGGMYNEQFF	TGTGCCAGCAGCAAGACTAGCGGGGGGATGTACAATGAGCAGTTCTTC
.	TRBV4-3	TRBD2	TRBJ2-3	CASSQGGLAGEYTQYF	TGCGCCAGCAGCCAAGGGGGACTAGCGGGAGAATATACGCAGTATTTT
once	TRBV13	.	TRBJ1-3	CASRVWGESDTIYF	TGTGCCAGCCGGGTCTGGGGTGAGTCGGACACCATATATTTT
.	TRBV19	.	TRBJ2-3	CASWGGPGTDTQYF	TGTGCCAGTTGGGGGGGCCCAGGCACAGATACGCAGTATTTT
.	TRBV4-3	.	TRBJ1-1	CASSPRPYSDTEAFF	TGCGCCAGCAGCCCCCGACCATATAGCGACACTGAAGCTTTCTTT
.	TRBV11-2	.	TRBJ1-3	CASSLEGGYSGNTIYF	TGTGCCAGCAGCTTAGAGGGGGGCTACTCTGGAAACACCATATATTTT
once	TRBV27	.	TRBJ2-7	CASSSHEGGTYEQYF	TGTGCCAGCAGTTCACATGAAGGGGGGACCTACGAGCAGTACTTC
.	TRBV29-1	TRBD2	TRBJ2-5	CSVEVGTSGGVETQYF	TGCAGCGTTGAGGTTGGGACTAGCGGGGGAGTCGAGACCCAGTACTTC
.	TRBV7-9	.	TRBJ2-7	CASSRKDSMWYEQYF	TGTGCCAGCAGCCGGAAGGACAGCATGTGGTACGAGCAGTACTTC
once	TRBV10-3	TRBD1	TRBJ1-5	CASSATGSEPQHF	TGTGCCAGCAGTGCGACAGGGAGTGAGCCCCAGCATTTT